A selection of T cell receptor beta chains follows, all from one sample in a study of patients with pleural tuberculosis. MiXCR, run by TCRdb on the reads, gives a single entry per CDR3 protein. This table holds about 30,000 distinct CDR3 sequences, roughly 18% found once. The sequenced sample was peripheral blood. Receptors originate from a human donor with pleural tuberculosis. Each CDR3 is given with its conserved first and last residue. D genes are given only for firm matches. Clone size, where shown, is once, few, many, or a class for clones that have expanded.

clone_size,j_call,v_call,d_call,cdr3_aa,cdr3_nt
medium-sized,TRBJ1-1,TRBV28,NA,CASSSPPADTEAFF,TGTGCCAGCAGTTCACCCCCCGCGGACACTGAAGCTTTCTTT
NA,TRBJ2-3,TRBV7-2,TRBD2,CASSQAGARPDGTDTQYF,TGTGCCAGCAGCCAAGCGGGAGCGCGGCCCGACGGCACAGATACGCAGTATTTT
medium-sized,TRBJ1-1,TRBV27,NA,CASKQGSATEAFF,TGTGCCAGCAAACAAGGGTCGGCCACTGAAGCTTTCTTT
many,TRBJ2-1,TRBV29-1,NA,CSALSGEQFF,TGCAGCGCCCTCAGCGGGGAGCAGTTCTTC
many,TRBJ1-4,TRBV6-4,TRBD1,CASRPPGQDLNEKLFF,TGTGCCAGCAGGCCCCCGGGACAGGACCTTAATGAAAAACTGTTTTTT
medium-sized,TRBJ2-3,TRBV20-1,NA,CSAKLSRSTDTQYF,TGCAGTGCAAAGCTGTCCAGGAGCACAGATACGCAGTATTTT
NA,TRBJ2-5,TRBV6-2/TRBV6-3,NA,CASSYDSVTQYF,TGCGCCAGCAGTTACGACTCAGTCACCCAGTACTTC